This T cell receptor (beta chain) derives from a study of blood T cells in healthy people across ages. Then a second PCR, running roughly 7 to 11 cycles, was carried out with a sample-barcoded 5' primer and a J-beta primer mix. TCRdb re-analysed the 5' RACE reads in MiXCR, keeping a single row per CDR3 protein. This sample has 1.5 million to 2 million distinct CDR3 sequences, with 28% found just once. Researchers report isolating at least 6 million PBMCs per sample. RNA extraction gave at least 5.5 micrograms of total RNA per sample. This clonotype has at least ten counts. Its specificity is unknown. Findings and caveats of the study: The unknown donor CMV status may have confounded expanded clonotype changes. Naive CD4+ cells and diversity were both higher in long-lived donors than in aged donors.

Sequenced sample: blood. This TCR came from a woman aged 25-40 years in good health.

The CDR3 sequence: CASSEGGRASYEQYF. CDR3 DNA sequence: TGCGCCAGCAGTGAAGGCGGGAGGGCCTCCTACGAGCAGTACTTC. This chain connects TRBV10-2 to TRBJ2-7; the match to TRBD2 covers 9 bases. V trimming: 3 bases; J trimming: 0 bases; junction bases outside the gene matches: 3. CDR3 length: 15 residues. In germline, CDR1 is WSHSY, CDR2 SAAADI.